The 24 T cell receptor beta chains below were found in one sample sequenced in a study of human T cells and chemical hapten exposure (dated by TCRdb to 2020 to 2022). Reading the label with the study, this specimen's time point is: patch test 3, about 24 weeks after DPC sensitization. Explained via the paper, the treatment or condition label denotes: therapeutic diphenylcyclopropenone sensitization with weekly scalp DPC. The receptor library was made with RACE. The sequencer was a NextSeq 500. TCRdb reran the public reads through fastp at Q25 and MiXCR, keeping productive beta chains. Each CDR3 protein gets just one entry, which takes the most common genes and DNA from the rows behind it. This sample is represented by fewer than 100,000 distinct CDR3 sequences; about 11% of them were singletons. The ten largest clonotypes hold 1.1% of the sample. The sample consisted of whole blood, taken in connection with sensitization to the hapten diphenylcyclopropenone (DPC). The receptors derive from a woman aged 25-40 years with alopecia areata. Some clones in this sample may be carry-over from other donors' samples.

This clonotype has a count of ten or more. The chain carries TRBV2 and TRBJ2-1; 11 bases agree with TRBD2. CDR1 is SNHLY, CDR2 FYNNEI, per germline. Losses at the gene ends were 1 base for V and 7 bases for J; bases not matched to a gene: 6. CDR3 length: 16 amino acids. CDR3 nucleotide sequence: TGTGCCAGCAGTGAAGGCCTAGCGGGGGGTCTTAATGAGCAGTTCTTC. Translation: CASSEGLAGGLNEQFF.

This clonotype has just a few counts. An end of the junction does not agree with germline; a read error may underlie this. The V call is TRBV28, the J call TRBJ2-1; 10 bases agree with TRBD2. There are 15 residues in the CDR3. Germline-derived CDR1 and CDR2 are MDHEN and SYDVKM. In DNA form, the CDR3 reads TGTGCCAGCAGGACCGGGACTAGCGCCTATAATGAGCAGTTCTTC. Its protein product is CASRTGTSAYNEQFF.

The V call is TRBV7-9, the J call TRBJ2-6; D not certain. CDR1 SEHNR and CDR2 FQNEAQ come from the germline V gene (reference sequence). CDR3 length: 16 residues. Trimming removed 2 bases at V and 4 bases at J, with 12 bases between. The CDR3 DNA is TGTGCCAGCAGCTTAAGAACCGATTCCGGGGCCAACGTCCTGACTTTC. As protein: CASSLRTDSGANVLTF.

The V and J genes are TRBV28 and TRBJ1-1; D gene unclear. Germline CDR1 and CDR2: MDHEN and SYDVKM. With 1 base removed from V and 1 base from J, the gap between germline ends came to 7 bases. The CDR3 spans 14 residues. The CDR3: CASSLFVRNTEAFF. The CDR3 DNA reads TGTGCCAGCAGTTTATTTGTCAGGAACACTGAAGCTTTCTTT.

This clonotype has a count of ten or more. The chain links TRBV6-6 to TRBJ2-1; TRBD2 matches at 13 bases. Trimming at V came to 6 bases and at J to 8 bases, leaving 1 base not matched to a gene. Germline V gene sequence: CDR1 MNHNY, CDR2 SVGAGI (reference sequence). The CDR3 totals 13 residues. CDR3 protein: CASRGLAGYEQFF. The CDR3 nucleotides are TGTGCCAGCAGGGGACTAGCGGGATATGAGCAGTTCTTC.

The chain is built from TRBV20-1 and TRBJ2-1; D may correspond to TRBD1 or TRBD2 (6 bases each). This CDR3 spans 14 amino acids. The V end lost 3 bases, the J end lost 10 bases, and 19 bases lay between the germline ends. Germline CDR1 and CDR2: DFQATT and SNEGSKA (reference sequence). In nucleotides, the CDR3 is TGCAGTGCTAGCAGGGGACTGACGAATTGGGAGCAGTTCTTC. Translated: CSASRGLTNWEQFF.

A few counts support this clonotype. The V and J genes are TRBV29-1 and TRBJ2-1; D gene ambiguous. The V gene lost 2 bases and the J gene lost 5 bases, with 7 bases spanning the gap. The CDR3 spans 12 residues. Per the germline V gene, CDR1 is SQVTM and CDR2 is ANQGSEA. CDR3 sequence (DNA): TGCAGCGTTGAACTAAGAGACAATGAGCAGTTCTTC. Amino acids: CSVELRDNEQFF.

V and J are TRBV28 and TRBJ1-6, with 7 bases aligning to TRBD1. This CDR3 has 14 residues. The germline CDR1 and CDR2 sequences are MDHEN and SYDVKM. J gave up 3 bases and V 10 bases, and 6 bases lay outside the gene matches. In nucleotides, the CDR3 is TGTGCCACGTGGAGGGACAGCTATAATTCACCCCTCCACTTT. This gives the protein CATWRDSYNSPLHF.

In its sample, this clonotype was seen many times. CDR3 in amino acids: CASSPDPWGNQPQHF. The CDR3 nucleotides read TGTGCCAGCAGCCCAGACCCATGGGGGAATCAGCCCCAGCATTTT. The rearrangement uses TRBV11-2 and TRBJ1-5, with a possible D match to TRBD1 (5 bases). The V end lost 5 bases, the J end lost 4 bases, and 15 bases lay between the germline ends. CDR3 size: 15 residues. The V gene's germline CDR1 is SGHAT and CDR2 FQNNGV.

The table lists this clonotype with many counts. The rearrangement joins TRBV11-2 to TRBJ1-2; D is uncertain. The CDR3 is 16 amino acids. V dropped 6 bases and J dropped 2 bases, with 19 bases sitting between them. CDR1 is SGHAT and CDR2 is FQNNGV in the germline V gene. DNA of the CDR3: TGTGCCAGCAGGAGCATGACGGGTCGGAGCAACTATGGCTACACCTTC. It encodes CASRSMTGRSNYGYTF.

This clonotype appeared many times. In nucleotides, the CDR3 is TGTGCCAGCAGTTCGGGACAGGGGGCGCACAACGAGCAGTACGTC. Protein: CASSSGQGAHNEQYV. The gene calls are TRBV28 and TRBJ2-7, with 12 bases fitting TRBD1. The CDR3 spans 15 residues. The ends lost 4 bases at V and 5 bases at J; junction bases unmatched: 6. From germline, CDR1 is MDHEN and CDR2 SYDVKM.

This clonotype was picked up many times. The chain combines TRBV30 with TRBJ2-5; the match to TRBD2 covers 13 bases. The CDR3 is 15 amino acids. Germline V gene data show CDR1 as GTSNPN and CDR2 as SVGIG (reference sequence). Trimming cost V 3 bases and J 2 bases; bases outside gene matches: 3. CDR3 residues: CAWSPGLAGQETQYF. CDR3 in DNA: TGTGCCTGGAGCCCGGGACTAGCGGGACAAGAGACCCAGTACTTC. Variable domain in full (rest from reference TRBV30 and TRBJ2-5): SQTIHQWPATLVQPVGSPLSLECTVEGTSNPNLYWYRQAAGRGLQLLFYSVGIGQISSEVPQNLSASRPQDRQFILSSKKLLLSDSGFYLCAWSPGLAGQETQYFGPGTRLLVL.

This clonotype was seen many times. The V gene is TRBV30, the J gene TRBJ1-4; no reliable D call. CDR3 size: 16 residues. Germline V gives CDR1 GTSNPN, CDR2 SVGIG (reference sequence). V was cut by 4 bases and J by 2 bases, with 17 bases left in between. The CDR3 is CAWKPQPGGTNEKLFF. For the CDR3, the DNA is TGTGCCTGGAAACCACAACCAGGAGGTACTAATGAAAAACTGTTTTTT.

This clonotype was detected ten times or more. The V and J genes are TRBV6-1 and TRBJ2-1; tentatively, D is TRBD1 or TRBD2 (5 bases each). The CDR3 has 15 residues. In germline, CDR1 is MNHNS, CDR2 SASEGT. With 5 bases removed from V and 6 bases from J, the gap between germline ends came to 17 bases. CDR3 sequence reads: CASSTLADGGNEQFF. CDR3 bases: TGTGCCAGCAGTACTTTAGCCGATGGGGGCAATGAGCAGTTCTTC.

The CDR3 nucleotides read TGCAGCGTTGAGTTTGGAGGGATCCCCTACGAGCAGTACTTC. This sequence encodes CSVEFGGIPYEQYF. The chain joins TRBV29-1 to TRBJ2-7; maybe TRBD2 (6 bases). V lost 3 bases, J lost 2 bases, and 14 bases lay in between. This CDR3 spans 14 amino acids. Germline V gives CDR1 SQVTM, CDR2 ANQGSEA.

This clonotype occurred many times. V gene TRBV2 combines with J gene TRBJ2-2, with 9 bases aligning to TRBD2. In germline, CDR1 is SNHLY, CDR2 FYNNEI. J gave up 4 bases and V 6 bases, and 3 bases lay outside the gene matches. CDR3 length: 14 residues. CDR3: CASRAGGATGELFF. The CDR3 nucleotides read TGTGCCAGCAGAGCGGGGGGAGCCACCGGGGAGCTGTTTTTT.

This clonotype was found a few times. For the CDR3, the DNA is TGTGCCAGCAGCTTATCAGGGGTTTCCCATCCAGATACGCAGTATTTT. Its translation: CASSLSGVSHPDTQYF. V usage is TRBV11-2 and J usage is TRBJ2-3; possible D gene TRBD1, 6 bases. Per the germline V gene, CDR1 is SGHAT and CDR2 is FQNNGV. V gave up 2 bases and J gave up 4 bases, with 16 bases separating them. The length of the CDR3 is 16 residues.

This clonotype was recorded at least ten times. The rearrangement links TRBV6-2 or TRBV6-3 to TRBJ2-3; 8 bases agree with TRBD1. Germline trimming cut 0 bases from V and 4 bases from J; bases unmatched to any gene: 12. The CDR3 length is 18 residues. The germline CDR1 and CDR2 sequences are MNHEY and SVGEGT. The CDR3 spells CASSYSGQGRILSDTQYF. As DNA, the CDR3 is TGTGCCAGCAGTTACTCTGGACAGGGTCGGATACTTTCAGATACGCAGTATTTT.

This clonotype was seen ten or more times. The chain employs TRBV7-9 and TRBJ2-1, with unresolved D. Looked up from germline, CDR1 is SEHNR and CDR2 is FQNEAQ (reference sequence). The CDR3 spans 14 residues. Between the trimmed V and J ends, which lost 4 bases and 10 bases, there was a span of 17 bases. CDR3: CASSSRTGDIEQFF. As DNA, the CDR3 is TGTGCCAGCAGCTCCCGAACCGGCGACATCGAGCAGTTCTTC. The variable domain in full, with the rest retrieved from reference TRBV7-9 and TRBJ2-1, is DTGVSQNPRHKITKRGQNVTFRCDPISEHNRLYWYRQTLGQGPEFLTYFQNEAQLEKSRLLSDRFSAERPKGSFSTLEIQRTEQGDSAMYLCASSSRTGDIEQFFGPGTRLTVL.

The CDR3 here is CASSSPGTGGSYGYTF. CDR3 in DNA: TGCGCCAGCAGCTCGCCCGGGACAGGGGGCTCCTATGGCTACACCTTC. The chain combines TRBV5-1 with TRBJ1-2; 12 bases match TRBD1. CDR1 and CDR2 from the germline V gene are SGHRS and YFSETQ. The J segment lost 4 bases and the V segment lost 3 bases, leaving 7 bases of the junction unmatched. The CDR3 is 16 amino acids.

The chain links TRBV28 to TRBJ1-4; D is unclear. CDR3 length equals 14 residues. Germline values: CDR1 MDHEN, CDR2 SYDVKM. Trimming took off 2 bases at V and 2 bases at J, with 6 bases between the two ends. As DNA, the CDR3 is TGTGCCAGCAGTTTAACCCAGACTAATGAAAAACTGTTTTTT. Protein product: CASSLTQTNEKLFF.

J is TRBJ2-5 and V is TRBV28; D gene unclear. Germline V gives CDR1 MDHEN, CDR2 SYDVKM. V was pared by 1 base and J by 4 bases, with 4 bases between. The CDR3 covers 12 residues. The CDR3 DNA reads TGTGCCAGCAGTTTATTAGGAGAGACCCAGTACTTC. It is translated as CASSLLGETQYF.

This clonotype showed up many times. This chain's CDR3 is CASRHGWEEETQYF. The CDR3 DNA reads TGTGCCAGCAGGCACGGGTGGGAGGAAGAGACCCAGTACTTC. The chain has TRBV6-5 and TRBJ2-5, with TRBD2 as a possible D gene (6 bases). Trimming shortened V by 6 bases and J by 3 bases, and 14 bases separated the two germline ends. This CDR3 region has 14 residues. The germline V gene has CDR1 MNHEY and CDR2 SVGAGI.

This clonotype was counted at least ten times. The rearrangement links TRBV20-1 to TRBJ2-5; 7 bases agree with TRBD2. The CDR3 has 14 amino acids. The germline V gene has CDR1 DFQATT and CDR2 SNEGSKA (reference sequence). Trimming took 1 base from V and 2 from J; bases not matched to a gene: 4. CDR3 DNA: TGCAGTGCTAGAGTCGGGGGGACTCAAGAGACCCAGTACTTC. Its translation: CSARVGGTQETQYF.